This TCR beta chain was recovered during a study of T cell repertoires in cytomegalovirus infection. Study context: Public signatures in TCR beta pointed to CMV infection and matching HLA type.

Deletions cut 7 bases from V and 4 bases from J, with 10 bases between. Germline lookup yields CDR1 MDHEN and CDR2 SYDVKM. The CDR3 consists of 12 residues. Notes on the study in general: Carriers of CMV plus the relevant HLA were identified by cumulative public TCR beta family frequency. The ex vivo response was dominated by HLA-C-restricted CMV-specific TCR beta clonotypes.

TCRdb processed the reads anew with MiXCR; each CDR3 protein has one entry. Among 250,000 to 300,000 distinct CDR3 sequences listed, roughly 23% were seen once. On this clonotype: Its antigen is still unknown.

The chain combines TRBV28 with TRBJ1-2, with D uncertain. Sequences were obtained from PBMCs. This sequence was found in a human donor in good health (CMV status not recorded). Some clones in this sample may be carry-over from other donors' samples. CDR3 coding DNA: TGTGCCAGCATCGGACCGAGCTATGGCTACACCTTC. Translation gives CASIGPSYGYTF.